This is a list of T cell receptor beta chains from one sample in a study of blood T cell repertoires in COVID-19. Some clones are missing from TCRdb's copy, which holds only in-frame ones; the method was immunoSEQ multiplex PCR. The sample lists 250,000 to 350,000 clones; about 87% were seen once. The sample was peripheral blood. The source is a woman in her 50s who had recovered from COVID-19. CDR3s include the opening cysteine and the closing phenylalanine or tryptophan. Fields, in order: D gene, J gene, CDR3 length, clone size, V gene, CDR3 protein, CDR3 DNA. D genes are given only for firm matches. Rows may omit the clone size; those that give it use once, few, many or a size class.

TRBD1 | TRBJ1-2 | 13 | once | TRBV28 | CASRLGTDYGYTF | TGTGCCAGCCGCCTCGGGACAGACTATGGCTACACCTTC
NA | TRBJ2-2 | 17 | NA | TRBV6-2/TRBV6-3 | CASSYSKRTTNTGELFF | TGTGCCAGCAGTTACTCGAAAAGGACTACCAACACCGGGGAGCTGTTTTTT
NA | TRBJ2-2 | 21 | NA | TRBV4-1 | CASSRPHQGLPRELGTGELFF | TGCGCCAGCAGCAGACCACACCAGGGGCTACCCAGGGAATTAGGGACCGGGGAGCTGTTTTTT
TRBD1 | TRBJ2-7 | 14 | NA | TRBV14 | CARSRQGVGYEQYF | TGTGCCAGGAGCAGACAGGGGGTTGGCTACGAGCAGTACTTC
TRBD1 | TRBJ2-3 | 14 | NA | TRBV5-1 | CASNDGTATDTQYF | TGCGCCAGCAACGATGGGACAGCTACAGATACGCAGTATTTT
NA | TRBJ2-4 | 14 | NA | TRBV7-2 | CASSVRDAKNIQYF | TGTGCCAGCAGCGTCAGGGATGCCAAAAACATTCAGTACTTC
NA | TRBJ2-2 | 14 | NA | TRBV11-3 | CASSRGAFAGELFF | TGTGCCAGCAGCCGGGGGGCCTTTGCCGGGGAGCTGTTTTTT
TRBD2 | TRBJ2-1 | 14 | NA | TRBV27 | CATSTSGRLNEQFF | TGTGCCACCTCGACTAGCGGGAGGCTCAATGAGCAGTTCTTC
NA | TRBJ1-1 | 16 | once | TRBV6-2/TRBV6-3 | CASSYRPGVGNTEAFF | TGTGCCAGCAGCTATCGACCCGGGGTCGGGAACACTGAAGCTTTCTTT
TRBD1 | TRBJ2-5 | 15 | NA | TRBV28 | CASRPDRPKQETQYF | TGTGCCAGCAGACCGGACAGGCCGAAACAAGAGACCCAGTACTTC
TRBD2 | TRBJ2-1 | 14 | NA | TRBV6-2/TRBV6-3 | CASSYSREGNEQFF | TGTGCCAGCAGTTACTCGAGGGAGGGGAATGAGCAGTTCTTC
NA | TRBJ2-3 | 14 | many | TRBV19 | CASSNLGETDTQYF | TGTGCCAGTAGTAACCTGGGAGAGACAGATACGCAGTATTTT
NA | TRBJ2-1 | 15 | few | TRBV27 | CASSLQGSSYNEQFF | TGTGCCAGCAGTTTACAAGGGAGCTCCTACAATGAGCAGTTCTTC
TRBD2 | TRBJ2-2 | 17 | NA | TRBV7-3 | CASSLGPAGMNTGELFF | TGTGCCAGCAGCTTAGGGCCAGCGGGGATGAACACCGGGGAGCTGTTTTTT
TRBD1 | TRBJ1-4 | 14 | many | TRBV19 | CASSEQGVVEKLFF | TGTGCCAGTAGTGAACAGGGGGTAGTTGAAAAACTGTTTTTT
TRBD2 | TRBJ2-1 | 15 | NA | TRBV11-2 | CASSPRALAGGEQFF | TGTGCCAGCAGCCCAAGGGCCCTAGCGGGCGGGGAGCAGTTCTTC
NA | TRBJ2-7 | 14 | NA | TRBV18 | CASSPPPGTYEQYF | TGTGCCAGCTCACCACCGCCCGGGACCTACGAGCAGTACTTC
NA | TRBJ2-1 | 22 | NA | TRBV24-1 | CATSDLRGGRGSSRSSYNEQFF | TGTGCCACCAGTGATTTGAGGGGGGGCAGGGGCTCATCACGCAGCTCCTACAATGAGCAGTTCTTC
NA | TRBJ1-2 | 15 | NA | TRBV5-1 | CASSLGWGEGYGYTF | TGCGCCAGCAGCTTGGGATGGGGAGAGGGCTATGGCTACACCTTC
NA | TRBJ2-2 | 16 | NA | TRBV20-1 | CSASSGTGLIDGELFF | TGCAGTGCTAGTAGCGGGACAGGGTTAATTGACGGGGAGCTGTTTTTT
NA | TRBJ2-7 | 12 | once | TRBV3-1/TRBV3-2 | CASSQGQAWQYF | TGTGCCAGCAGCCAAGGGCAGGCTTGGCAGTACTTC
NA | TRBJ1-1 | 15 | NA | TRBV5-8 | CASSSINRVDTEAFF | TGTGCCAGCAGCAGTATTAACAGGGTTGACACTGAAGCTTTCTTT
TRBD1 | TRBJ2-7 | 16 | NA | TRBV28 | CASRPAGTGIGYEQYF | TGTGCCAGCAGACCGGCCGGGACAGGGATCGGCTACGAGCAGTACTTC
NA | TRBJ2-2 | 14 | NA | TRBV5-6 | CASLRRENTGELFF | TGTGCCAGCCTTAGGCGGGAGAACACCGGGGAGCTGTTTTTT
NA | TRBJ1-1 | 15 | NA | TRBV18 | CASSYTGTPNTEAFF | TGTGCCAGCTCGTATACCGGGACACCGAACACTGAAGCTTTCTTT
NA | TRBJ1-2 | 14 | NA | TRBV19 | CASSIASGYYGYTF | TGTGCCAGTAGTATAGCATCGGGGTACTATGGCTACACCTTC
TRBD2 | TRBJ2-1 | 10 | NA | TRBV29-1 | CSVTSGSPFF | TGCAGCGTTACTAGCGGGAGTCCGTTCTTC
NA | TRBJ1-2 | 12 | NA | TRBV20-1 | CSASRQGYGYTF | TGCAGTGCTAGTCGGCAGGGCTATGGCTACACCTTC
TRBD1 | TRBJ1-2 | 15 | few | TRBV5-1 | CASSPSRDRGHGYTF | TGCGCCAGCAGCCCGTCCCGGGACAGGGGGCATGGCTACACCTTC
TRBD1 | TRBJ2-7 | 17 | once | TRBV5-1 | CASSRRLSQGEPYEQYF | TGCGCCAGCAGCCGAAGGCTCAGTCAGGGGGAACCCTACGAGCAGTACTTC
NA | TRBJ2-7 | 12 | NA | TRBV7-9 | CASSPGGNEQYF | TGTGCCAGCAGCCCTGGCGGTAACGAGCAGTACTTC
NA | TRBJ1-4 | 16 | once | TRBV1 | CTSSLERQATNEKLFF | TGCACCAGCAGCCTAGAGAGACAAGCAACTAATGAAAAACTGTTTTTT
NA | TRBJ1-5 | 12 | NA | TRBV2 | CASSPGAQPQHF | TGTGCCAGCAGTCCAGGGGCGCAGCCCCAGCATTTT
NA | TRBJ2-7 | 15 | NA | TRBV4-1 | CASSQVIRAPGEQYF | TGCGCCAGCAGCCAAGTCATTCGGGCGCCGGGAGAGCAGTACTTC
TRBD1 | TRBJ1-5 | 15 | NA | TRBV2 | CASKSDRGGNQPQHF | TGTGCCAGCAAAAGCGACAGGGGTGGCAATCAGCCCCAGCATTTT
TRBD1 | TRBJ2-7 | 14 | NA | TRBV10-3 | CAISRGQGVPEQYF | TGTGCCATCAGTAGGGGACAGGGTGTTCCAGAGCAGTACTTC
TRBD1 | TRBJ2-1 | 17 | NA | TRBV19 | CASSIVFLGQGPNGQFF | TGTGCCAGTAGTATAGTGTTTCTGGGACAGGGTCCGAATGGGCAGTTCTTC
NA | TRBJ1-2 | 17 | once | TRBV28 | CASGPRLGGLPNYGYTF | TGTGCCAGCGGCCCTCGGTTAGGGGGTTTACCTAACTATGGCTACACCTTC
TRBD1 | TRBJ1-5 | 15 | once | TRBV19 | CASSIRQGAGQPQHF | TGTGCCAGTAGTATTCGGCAGGGGGCAGGACAGCCCCAGCATTTT
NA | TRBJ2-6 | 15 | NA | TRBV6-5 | CASSSTTSGANVLTF | TGTGCCAGCAGTTCTACGACTTCGGGGGCCAACGTCCTGACTTTC
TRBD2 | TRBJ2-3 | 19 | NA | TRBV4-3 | CASSQERLAGLGSADTQYF | TGCGCCAGCAGCCAAGAAAGGCTAGCGGGATTAGGGTCGGCAGATACGCAGTATTTT
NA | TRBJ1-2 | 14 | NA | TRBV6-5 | CASSLGLDYYGYTF | TGTGCCAGCAGCCTCGGACTGGATTACTATGGCTACACCTTC